This T cell receptor (beta chain) was identified during a study of regulatory T cells in long-lasting Graves disease listed by TCRdb under 2021. For the study in its entirety: Persistent Graves' disease was defined as persistently positive TSH receptor autoantibodies together with antithyroid drug treatment for over 5 years. Peripheral blood TCR sequencing and RNA sequencing compared persistent Graves' disease patients with newly diagnosed Graves' disease patients. The study took place in China and was registered as a clinical trial. A total of some 35 samples underwent TCR sequencing, from 13 patients with persistent Graves' disease and roughly 20 patients with newly diagnosed Graves' disease. On average, persistent Graves' disease patients in the clinical cohort had been on antithyroid drugs for approximately ten years. The full study reports these points: The authors noted that the small sample size was a limitation that may lower accuracy. Sequencing and analysis were restricted to the TCR beta chain. Patients with persistent disease shared more public clonotypes (about 3,000) than newly diagnosed patients did (around 1,000). Persistent Graves' disease patients showed lower TCR Shannon entropy and fewer highly expanded clones than newly diagnosed patients, suggesting clonal expansion. Because the primary lesion, thyroid tissue, could not be accessed, the study looked at peripheral blood alone.

The sample's time point, from its label and the paper: persistent/refractory GD, antithyroid drugs over 5 years with positive TRAb. For both TCR sequencing and RNA sequencing, RNA was extracted from PBMCs using TRIzol. Graves' disease was diagnosed according to American Thyroid Association guidelines. The patients came from an endocrinology department in Xi'an, China. From each patient, about 9.7 milliliters of peripheral blood was collected into an EDTA anticoagulant tube. PBMCs were isolated by Ficoll Paque Plus density gradient separation without further T cell sorting. An Agilent 2100 Bioanalyzer and agarose gel were used to assess RNA quality, and a NanoDrop 2000 was used to measure RNA concentration. Libraries were made using multiplex PCR. The sequencer listed for this sample is Illumina HiSeq 4000. CDR3 regions were amplified by Arm-PCR with iRepertoire HTBI primers to construct TCR beta libraries. Before sequencing, the PCR products underwent gel purification. Turning to the authors' computational methods: A total of some 65 TRBV and approximately 15 TRBJ segments were identified across samples and were used for gene usage analysis of CDR3 amino acid clonotypes. COPE and FqMerger were used to merge filtered high-quality paired reads into contigs. BLAST was used to align contigs to IMGT TRBV, TRBD and TRBJ reference genes, with CDR3 defined following IMGT. Any clonotype with a frequency above 0.1% was counted as a highly expanded clone. Shannon entropy was used to measure repertoire diversity, and the Gini coefficient was used to measure V-J evenness. A clonotype found in more than one individual was treated as public. Using fastp at Q25 and MiXCR, TCRdb reprocessed the public reads and kept productive beta chains. Every entry covers one CDR3 protein and lists the most common genes and DNA from its rows. These V and J calls derive from TCRdb rather than the authors' analysis. This sample has approximately 440,000 distinct CDR3 sequences in its table, and 20% to 25% of those were observed once. Roughly 30% of the sample rests with the top ten.

This clonotype was seen a few times. Its antigen is not yet known. There are no base qualities to consult, and no much larger clone falls within one base. This TCR was recovered from a female donor with Graves disease. Specimen: peripheral blood mononuclear cells (PBMCs), collected when the disease was refractory, from a patient treated with antithyroid drugs.

The DNA sequence is TGTGCCAGCAGCACGGGATTAAGCAATCAGCCCCAGCATTTT. Its coded protein is CASSTGLSNQPQHF. Recombination connected TRBV7-2 to TRBJ1-5; the D gene is unclear. A distance of 9 bases separates the germline ends of V and J, which lose 5 bases and 1 base respectively. The germline V gene sets CDR1 to SGHTA and CDR2 to FQGNSA. From the cysteine up to the phenylalanine, the CDR3 has a length of 14 residues. Only the CDR3 DNA stays, 42 bases, in frame from base 1.